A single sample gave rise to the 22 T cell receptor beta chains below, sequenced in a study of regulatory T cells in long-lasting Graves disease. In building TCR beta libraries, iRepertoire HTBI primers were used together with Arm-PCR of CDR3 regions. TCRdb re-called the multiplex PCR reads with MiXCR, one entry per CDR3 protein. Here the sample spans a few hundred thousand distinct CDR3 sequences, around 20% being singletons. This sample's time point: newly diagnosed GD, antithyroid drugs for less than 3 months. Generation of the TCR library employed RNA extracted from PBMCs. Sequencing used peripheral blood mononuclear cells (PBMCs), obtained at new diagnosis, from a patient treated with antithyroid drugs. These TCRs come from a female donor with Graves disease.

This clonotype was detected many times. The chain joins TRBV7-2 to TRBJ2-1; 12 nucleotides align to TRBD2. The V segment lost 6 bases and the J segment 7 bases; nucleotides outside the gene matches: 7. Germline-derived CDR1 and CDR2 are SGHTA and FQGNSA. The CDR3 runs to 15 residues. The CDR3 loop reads CASRPTGLAGNEQFF. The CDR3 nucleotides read TGTGCCAGCAGACCTACGGGACTAGCGGGTAATGAGCAGTTCTTC.

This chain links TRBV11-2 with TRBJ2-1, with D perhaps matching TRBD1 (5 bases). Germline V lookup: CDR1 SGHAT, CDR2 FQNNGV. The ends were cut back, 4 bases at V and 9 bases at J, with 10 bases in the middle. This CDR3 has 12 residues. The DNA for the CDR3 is TGTGCCAGCAGCTCTCAGGGCGGTGAGCAGTTCTTC. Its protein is CASSSQGGEQFF.

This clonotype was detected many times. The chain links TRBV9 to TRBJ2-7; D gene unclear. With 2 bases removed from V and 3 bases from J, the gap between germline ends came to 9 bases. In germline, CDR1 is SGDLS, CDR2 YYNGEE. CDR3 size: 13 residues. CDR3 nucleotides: TGTGCCAGCAGCGTGGAAGGCAGCTACGAGCAGTACTTC. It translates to CASSVEGSYEQYF.

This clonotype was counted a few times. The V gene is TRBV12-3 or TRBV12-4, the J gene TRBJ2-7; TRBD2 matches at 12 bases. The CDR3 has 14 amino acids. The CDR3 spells CASGFGLAGGPREV. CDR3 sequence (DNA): TGTGCCAGCGGTTTCGGTCTAGCGGGAGGGCCCCGGGAGGTC.

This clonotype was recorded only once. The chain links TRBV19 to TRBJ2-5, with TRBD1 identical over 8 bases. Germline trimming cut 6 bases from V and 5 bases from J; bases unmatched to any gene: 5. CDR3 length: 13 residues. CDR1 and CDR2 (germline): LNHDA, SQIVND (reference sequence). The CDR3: CASSGQGHETQYF. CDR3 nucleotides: TGTGCCAGTAGCGGACAGGGCCACGAGACCCAGTACTTC. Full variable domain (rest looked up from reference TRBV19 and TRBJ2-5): DGGITQSPKYLFRKEGQNVTLSCEQNLNHDAMYWYRQDPGQGLRLIYYSQIVNDFQKGDIAEGYSVSREKKESFPLTVTSAQKNPTAFYLCASSGQGHETQYFGPGTRLLVL.

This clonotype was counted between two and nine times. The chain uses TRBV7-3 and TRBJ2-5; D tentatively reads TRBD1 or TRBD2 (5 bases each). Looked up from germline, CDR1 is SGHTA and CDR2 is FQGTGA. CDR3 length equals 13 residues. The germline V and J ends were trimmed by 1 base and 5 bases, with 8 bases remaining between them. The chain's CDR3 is CASSLNWGETQYF. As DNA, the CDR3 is TGTGCCAGCAGCTTAAACTGGGGGGAGACCCAGTACTTC.

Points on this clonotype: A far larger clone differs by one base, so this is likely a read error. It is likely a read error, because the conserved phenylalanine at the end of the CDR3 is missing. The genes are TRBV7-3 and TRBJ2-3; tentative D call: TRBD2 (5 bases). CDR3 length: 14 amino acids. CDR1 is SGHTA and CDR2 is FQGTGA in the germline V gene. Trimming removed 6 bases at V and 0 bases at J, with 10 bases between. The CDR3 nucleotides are TGTGCCAGCAGGTCCGGGGTTAGCACAGATACGCAGTATCTT. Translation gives CASRSGVSTDTQYL.

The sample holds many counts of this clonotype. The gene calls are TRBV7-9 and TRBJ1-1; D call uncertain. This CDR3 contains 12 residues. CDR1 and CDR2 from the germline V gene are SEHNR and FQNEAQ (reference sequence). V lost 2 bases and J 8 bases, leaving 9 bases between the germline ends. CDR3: CASSLRRQEAFF. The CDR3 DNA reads TGTGCCAGCAGCTTACGGCGTCAGGAAGCTTTCTTT.

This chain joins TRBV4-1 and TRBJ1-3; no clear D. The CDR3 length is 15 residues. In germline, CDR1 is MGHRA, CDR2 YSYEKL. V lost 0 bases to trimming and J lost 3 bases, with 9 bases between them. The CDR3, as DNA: TGCGCCAGCAGCCAAGATCGAAGGGTTGGAAACACCATATATTTT. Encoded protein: CASSQDRRVGNTIYF.

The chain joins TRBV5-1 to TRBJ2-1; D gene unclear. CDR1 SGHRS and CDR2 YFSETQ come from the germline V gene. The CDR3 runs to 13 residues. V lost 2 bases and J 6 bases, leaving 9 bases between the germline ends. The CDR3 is CASSFRSLNEQFF. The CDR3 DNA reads TGCGCCAGCAGCTTTCGATCCCTCAATGAGCAGTTCTTC.

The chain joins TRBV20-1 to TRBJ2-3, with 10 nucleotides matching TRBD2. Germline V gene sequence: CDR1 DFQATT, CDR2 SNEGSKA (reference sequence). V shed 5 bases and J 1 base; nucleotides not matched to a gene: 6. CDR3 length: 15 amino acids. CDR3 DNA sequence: TGCAGTGCTGGGTCTAGCGGGGGAGGCACAGATACGCAGTATTTT. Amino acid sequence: CSAGSSGGGTDTQYF.

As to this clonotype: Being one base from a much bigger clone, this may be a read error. The CDR3 sequence is CVSSSDSVRGNTGELFF. CDR3 DNA: TGTGTCAGCAGTTCCGACTCTGTGCGGGGGAACACCGGGGAGCTGTTTTTT. This rearrangement joins TRBV6-2 or TRBV6-3 to TRBJ2-2; the D gene is possibly TRBD2 (6 bases). Germline assignment: CDR1 MNHEY and CDR2 SVGEGT. There are 17 residues in the CDR3.

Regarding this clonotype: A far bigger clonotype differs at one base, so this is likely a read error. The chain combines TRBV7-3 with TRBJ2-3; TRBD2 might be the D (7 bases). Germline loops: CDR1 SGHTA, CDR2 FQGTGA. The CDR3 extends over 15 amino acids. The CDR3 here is CASSRPGGNTGTQYF. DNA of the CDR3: TGTGCCAGCAGCCGACCGGGGGGCAACACAGGTACGCAGTATTTT.

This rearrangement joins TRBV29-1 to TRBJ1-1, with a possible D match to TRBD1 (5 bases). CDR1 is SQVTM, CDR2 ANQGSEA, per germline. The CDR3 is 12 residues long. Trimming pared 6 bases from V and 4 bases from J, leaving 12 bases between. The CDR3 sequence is CSVDDRVTEAFF. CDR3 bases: TGCAGCGTCGACGACAGAGTCACTGAAGCTTTCTTT.

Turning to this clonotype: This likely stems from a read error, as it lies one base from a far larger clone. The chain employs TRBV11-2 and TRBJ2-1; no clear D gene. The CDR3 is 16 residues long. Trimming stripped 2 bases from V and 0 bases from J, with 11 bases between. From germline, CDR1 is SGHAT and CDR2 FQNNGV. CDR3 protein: CASSLTWTNSYNEQFF. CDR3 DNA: TGTGCCAGCAGCTTAACGTGGACCAACTCCTACAATGAGCAGTTCTTC.

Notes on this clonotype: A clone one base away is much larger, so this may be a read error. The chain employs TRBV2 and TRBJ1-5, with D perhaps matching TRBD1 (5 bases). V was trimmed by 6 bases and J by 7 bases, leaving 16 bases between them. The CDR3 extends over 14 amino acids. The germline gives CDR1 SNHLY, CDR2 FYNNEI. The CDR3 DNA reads TGTGCCAGCAGCGGGTCAGGGTGTGGCCAGCCCCAGCATTTT. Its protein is CASSGSGCGQPQHF. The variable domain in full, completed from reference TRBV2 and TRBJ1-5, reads EPEVTQTPSHQVTQMGQEVILRCVPISNHLYFYWYRQILGQKVEFLVSFYNNEISEKSEIFDDQFSVERPDGSNFTLKIRSTKLEDSAMYFCASSGSGCGQPQHFGDGTRLSIL.

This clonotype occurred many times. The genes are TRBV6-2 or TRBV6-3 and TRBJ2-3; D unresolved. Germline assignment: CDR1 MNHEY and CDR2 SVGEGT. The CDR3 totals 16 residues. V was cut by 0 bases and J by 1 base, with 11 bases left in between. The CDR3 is CASSYSQSQGTDTQYF. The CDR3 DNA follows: TGTGCCAGCAGTTACTCCCAATCGCAGGGCACAGATACGCAGTATTTT.

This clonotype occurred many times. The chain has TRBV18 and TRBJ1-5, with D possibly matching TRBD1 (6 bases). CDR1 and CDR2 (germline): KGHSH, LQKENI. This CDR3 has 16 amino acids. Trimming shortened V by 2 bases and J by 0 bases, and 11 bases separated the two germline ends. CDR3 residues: CASSPGGTNSNQPQHF. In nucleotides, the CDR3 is TGTGCCAGCTCACCAGGGGGGACAAATAGCAATCAGCCCCAGCATTTT.

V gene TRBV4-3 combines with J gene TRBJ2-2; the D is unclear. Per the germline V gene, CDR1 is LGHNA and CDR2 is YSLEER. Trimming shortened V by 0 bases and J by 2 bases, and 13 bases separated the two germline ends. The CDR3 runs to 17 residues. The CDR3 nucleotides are TGCGCCAGCAGCCAAGAGACACGGAATTATAACACCGGGGAGCTGTTTTTT. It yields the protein CASSQETRNYNTGELFF.

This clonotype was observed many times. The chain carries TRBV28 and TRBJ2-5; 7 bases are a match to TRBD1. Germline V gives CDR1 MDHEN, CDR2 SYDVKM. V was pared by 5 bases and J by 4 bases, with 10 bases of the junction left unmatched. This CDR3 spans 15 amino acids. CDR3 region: CASSPPTGLGETQYF. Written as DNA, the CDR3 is TGTGCCAGCAGTCCACCGACAGGGCTGGGAGAGACCCAGTACTTC.

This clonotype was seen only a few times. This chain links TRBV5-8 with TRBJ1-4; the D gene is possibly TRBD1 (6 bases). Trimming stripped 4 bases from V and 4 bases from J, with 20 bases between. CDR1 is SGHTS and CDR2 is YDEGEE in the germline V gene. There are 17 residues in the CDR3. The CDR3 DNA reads TGTGCCAGCAGCAAGGGGACATCCGGAAACTATAATGAAAAACTGTTTTTT. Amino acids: CASSKGTSGNYNEKLFF.

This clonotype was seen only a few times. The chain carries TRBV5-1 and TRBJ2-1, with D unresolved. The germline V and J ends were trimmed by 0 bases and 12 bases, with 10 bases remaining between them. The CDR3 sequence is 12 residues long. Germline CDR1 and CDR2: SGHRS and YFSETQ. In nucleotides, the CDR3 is TGCGCCAGCAGCTTGGAGGGCGGTGGGCAGTTCTTC. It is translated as CASSLEGGGQFF.